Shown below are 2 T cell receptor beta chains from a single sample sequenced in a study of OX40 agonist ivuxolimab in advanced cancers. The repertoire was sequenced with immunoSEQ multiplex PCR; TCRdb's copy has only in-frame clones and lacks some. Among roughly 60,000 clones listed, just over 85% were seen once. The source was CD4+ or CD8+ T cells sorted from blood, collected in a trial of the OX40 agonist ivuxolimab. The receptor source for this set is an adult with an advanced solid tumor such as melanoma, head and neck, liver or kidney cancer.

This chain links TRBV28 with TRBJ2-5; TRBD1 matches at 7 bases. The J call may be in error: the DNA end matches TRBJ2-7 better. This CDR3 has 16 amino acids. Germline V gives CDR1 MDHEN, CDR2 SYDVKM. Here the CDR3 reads CASTVTGTVLSYEQYF. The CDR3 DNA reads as TGTGCCAGCACTGTAACCGGGACAGTGCTCTCCTACGAGCAGTACTTC.

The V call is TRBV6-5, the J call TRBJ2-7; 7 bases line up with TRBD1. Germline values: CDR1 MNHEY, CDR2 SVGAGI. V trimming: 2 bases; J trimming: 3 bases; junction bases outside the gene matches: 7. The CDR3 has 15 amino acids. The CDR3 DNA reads TGTGCCAGCAGTTACACCGGGACAGCCAACTACGAGCAGTACTTC. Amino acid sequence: CASSYTGTANYEQYF.